The 29 T cell receptor beta chains reported below all come from one sample, sequenced in a study of cytomegalovirus exposure and HLA in healthy donors. It was with 60 Vbeta and 13 Jbeta primers that the PCR ran. The table came from immunoSEQ multiplex PCR; TCRdb's copy has only in-frame clones and leaves some out. The table records some 74,000 clones, around 70% of them present only once. The sample consisted of PBMCs. All receptors derive from a middle-aged man in good health and CMV-seropositive.

The chain employs TRBV7-3 and TRBJ1-6; D is uncertain. This CDR3 comprises 13 residues. Germline V lookup: CDR1 SGHTA, CDR2 FQGTGA. The ends were cut back, 5 bases at V and 7 bases at J, with 9 bases in the middle. CDR3 sequence: CASSPTPNSPLHF. CDR3 DNA sequence: TGTGCCAGCAGCCCGACACCAAATTCACCCCTCCACTTT.

The chain links TRBV7-6 to TRBJ2-1; TRBD2 aligns across 9 bases. The V segment lost 2 bases and the J segment 6 bases; nucleotides outside the gene matches: 11. CDR1 is SGHVS, CDR2 FNYEAQ, per germline. The CDR3 is 17 residues long. CDR3 sequence: CASSLLLGGGAPNEQFF. The CDR3 DNA reads as TGTGCCAGCAGCTTACTCTTGGGCGGGGGGGCCCCCAATGAGCAGTTCTTC.

The chain is built from TRBV5-1 and TRBJ2-1, with D unclear. This CDR3 has 13 amino acids. From germline, CDR1 is SGHRS and CDR2 YFSETQ. V was shortened by 5 bases and J by 3 bases, with 9 bases between the two germline ends. CDR3 DNA: TGCGCCAGCAGTATCAGTAACTACAATGAGCAGTTCTTC. This gives the protein CASSISNYNEQFF.

The chain links TRBV2 to TRBJ2-1; perhaps TRBD2 as D (5 bases). CDR3 length: 15 amino acids. Trimming removed 2 bases at V and 5 bases at J, with 13 bases between. The germline V gene has CDR1 SNHLY and CDR2 FYNNEI. The CDR3 is CASSELASRNNEQFF. Written as DNA, the CDR3 is TGTGCCAGCAGTGAATTGGCTAGCAGGAACAATGAGCAGTTCTTC.

J is TRBJ1-5 and V is TRBV5-5, with 7 bases lining up with TRBD1. Trimming took 2 bases from V and 7 from J; bases not matched to a gene: 9. CDR3 length: 15 residues. The V gene's germline CDR1 is SGHKS and CDR2 YYEKEE (reference sequence). As DNA, the CDR3 is TGTGCCAGCAGCTTCCGGGACAGCATATACCAGCCCCAGCATTTT. Translating it yields CASSFRDSIYQPQHF.

There are a few counts of this clone. The J gene is TRBJ2-3, the V gene TRBV6-5; 7 bases map to TRBD1. J was trimmed by 2 bases and V by 5 bases; bases with no gene match: 7. Germline CDR1 is MNHEY and CDR2 is SVGAGI. The CDR3 extends over 15 amino acids. The chain's CDR3 is CASSRTGWSTDTQYF. The DNA for the CDR3 is TGTGCCAGCAGTCGGACAGGTTGGTCCACAGATACGCAGTATTTT.

The chain combines TRBV7-3 with TRBJ2-1; the match to TRBD1 covers 7 bases. The CDR3 totals 15 residues. CDR1 and CDR2 (germline): SGHTA, FQGTGA. V gave up 5 bases and J gave up 2 bases; unmatched junction bases: 6. CDR3 region: CASSPGTVTYNEQFF. The CDR3, as DNA: TGTGCCAGCAGCCCCGGGACAGTTACCTACAATGAGCAGTTCTTC.

The gene calls are TRBV27 and TRBJ2-5, with D possibly being TRBD1 (6 bases). The germline CDR1 and CDR2 sequences are MNHEY and SMNVEV (reference sequence). V lost 5 bases to trimming and J lost 3 bases, with 16 bases between them. This CDR3 is built from 15 residues. CDR3 in DNA: TGTGCCAGCAGTCCGCTCTTGGACAGCAAAGAGACCCAGTACTTC. Its translation is CASSPLLDSKETQYF.

The CDR3 is CASRTGAKNSPLHF. The CDR3, as DNA: TGTGCCAGCAGGACAGGGGCAAAAAATTCACCCCTCCACTTT. The gene calls are TRBV28 and TRBJ1-6, with 8 bases matching TRBD1. The germline V gene has CDR1 MDHEN and CDR2 SYDVKM. The length of the CDR3 is 14 residues. V was pared by 6 bases and J by 7 bases, with 5 bases of the junction left unmatched.

The V gene is TRBV18, the J gene TRBJ2-7; the D is unclear. The germline V gene encodes CDR1 KGHSH and CDR2 LQKENI. The CDR3 is 13 residues long. Trimming left V 2 bases short and J 2 bases short, with 7 bases between. For the CDR3, the DNA is TGTGCCAGCTCACCAGGAGCCGCCTACGAGCAGTACTTC. As protein: CASSPGAAYEQYF.

The J gene is TRBJ1-1, the V gene TRBV6-5, with 10 bases aligning to TRBD1. The CDR3 extends over 13 amino acids. CDR1 and CDR2 from the germline V gene are MNHEY and SVGAGI. After removal of 5 bases from V and 4 bases from J, the junction contained 1 base not matched to a gene. CDR3 nucleotides: TGTGCCAGCAGTAGGACAGGGGGCACTGAAGCTTTCTTT. Encoded protein: CASSRTGGTEAFF.

J is TRBJ1-4 and V is TRBV19; the match to TRBD1 covers 7 bases. The germline V gene has CDR1 LNHDA and CDR2 SQIVND (reference sequence). This CDR3 is built from 13 residues. J gave up 4 bases and V 7 bases, and 3 bases lay outside the gene matches. The CDR3 region has the DNA TGTGCCAGTACACAGGGGTTTAATGAAAAACTGTTTTTT. Translated, it gives CASTQGFNEKLFF.

V and J are TRBV11-2 and TRBJ1-2; tentative D call: TRBD1 (5 bases). Germline CDR1 and CDR2: SGHAT and FQNNGV. CDR3 length: 12 residues. With 5 bases removed from V and 7 bases from J, the gap between germline ends came to 11 bases. The CDR3 DNA follows: TGTGCCAGCAGCCGGCAGGGTACTGGCTACACCTTC. Encoded protein: CASSRQGTGYTF.

This clone has a handful of counts. The chain carries TRBV11-1 and TRBJ2-4; a possible D gene is TRBD1 (6 bases). The CDR3 sequence is 13 residues long. CDR1 and CDR2 (germline): SGHAT, FQDESV (reference sequence). Between the trimmed V and J ends, which lost 4 bases and 9 bases, there was a span of 13 bases. Here the CDR3 reads CASSYQGRGIQYF. The DNA of the CDR3 is TGTGCCAGCAGCTATCAGGGGCGCGGCATTCAGTACTTC.

The genes are TRBV19 and TRBJ1-5; TRBD1 agrees at 7 bases. The CDR3 has 14 amino acids. J gave up 4 bases and V 7 bases, and 7 bases lay outside the gene matches. CDR1 and CDR2 from the germline V gene are LNHDA and SQIVND (reference sequence). The CDR3 sequence is CASTFLQGNQPQHF. For the CDR3, the DNA is TGTGCCAGTACCTTCCTACAGGGGAATCAGCCCCAGCATTTT.

The chain employs TRBV9 and TRBJ1-3; D remains ambiguous. The CDR3 totals 15 residues. V was trimmed by 0 bases and J by 4 bases, leaving 11 bases between them. CDR1 and CDR2 (germline): SGDLS, YYNGEE. The CDR3 nucleotides are TGTGCCAGCAGCGTAGATGGAGGGTTCGGAAACACCATATATTTT. Translated: CASSVDGGFGNTIYF.

The chain joins TRBV6-5 to TRBJ2-7, with 9 bases that match TRBD1. V lost 0 bases, J lost 3 bases, and 6 bases stayed unmatched. The CDR3 length is 16 residues. The germline gives CDR1 MNHEY, CDR2 SVGAGI. This CDR3 reads CASSYSVGQGYYEQYF. The CDR3 nucleotides read TGTGCCAGCAGTTACTCTGTCGGACAGGGGTACTACGAGCAGTACTTC.

This clone turned up a few times. The chain combines TRBV7-9 with TRBJ1-1, with D possibly matching TRBD1 (5 bases). V gave up 0 bases and J gave up 6 bases, with 8 bases separating them. The CDR3 covers 13 residues. The germline gives CDR1 SEHNR, CDR2 FQNEAQ (reference sequence). The CDR3 DNA sequence: TGTGCCAGCAGCTTAGCGTCACAGGCTGAAGCTTTCTTT. Residues: CASSLASQAEAFF.

The chain carries TRBV4-1 and TRBJ1-1, with D maybe TRBD1 (6 bases). The CDR3 consists of 16 residues. The germline gives CDR1 MGHRA, CDR2 YSYEKL. V lost 1 base to trimming and J lost 0 bases, with 12 bases between them. The CDR3 sequence is CASSQAYRALNTEAFF. The CDR3 nucleotides read TGCGCCAGCAGCCAAGCGTACAGGGCCCTGAACACTGAAGCTTTCTTT.

This clone was counted between two and nine times. V is TRBV7-2 and J is TRBJ2-2; D might be TRBD2 (6 bases). This CDR3 region has 16 residues. Germline V CDR1 and CDR2: SGHTA, FQGNSA. Trimming removed 7 bases at V and 3 bases at J, with 18 bases between. The DNA of the CDR3 is TGTGCCAGCACCCTAAACGGGGGTTTGTACACCGGGGAGCTGTTTTTT. Amino acid sequence: CASTLNGGLYTGELFF. The full variable domain, with the rest looked up from reference TRBV7-2 and TRBJ2-2, is GAGVSQSPSNKVTEKGKDVELRCDPISGHTALYWYRQSLGQGLEFLIYFQGNSAPDKSGLPSDRFSAERTGGSVSTLTIQRTQQEDSAVYLCASTLNGGLYTGELFFGEGSRLTVL.

The chain joins TRBV19 to TRBJ1-1, with D possibly TRBD1 on 5 matching bases. In germline, CDR1 is LNHDA, CDR2 SQIVND (reference sequence). V was clipped by 6 bases and J by 3 bases, with 14 bases between them. The CDR3 spans 14 residues. This chain's CDR3 is CASRSFGGYTEAFF. The CDR3 DNA follows: TGTGCCAGTAGATCATTCGGGGGGTACACTGAAGCTTTCTTT.

Only a few counts were recorded for this clone. V usage is TRBV19 and J usage is TRBJ2-7; the match to TRBD1 covers 8 bases. V lost 0 bases, J lost 4 bases, and 8 bases stayed unmatched. Germline V CDR1 and CDR2: LNHDA, SQIVND (reference sequence). CDR3 size: 16 residues. CDR3 coding DNA: TGTGCCAGTAGTATAGACTCAGGGGGCTTACGATACGAGCAGTACTTC. Translating it yields CASSIDSGGLRYEQYF.

The rearrangement uses TRBV2 and TRBJ1-3, with a weak D call TRBD1 (5 bases). In germline, CDR1 is SNHLY, CDR2 FYNNEI. The V and J ends lost 7 bases and 0 bases respectively, with 19 bases between them. The CDR3 runs to 17 residues. CDR3 sequence (DNA): TGTGCCAGCAACGGCGCAGGGAAAAAAGGCTCTGGAAACACCATATATTTT. Translating gives CASNGAGKKGSGNTIYF.

This clone has only one observation. The chain has TRBV7-8 and TRBJ2-3; 7 bases match TRBD1. Germline CDR1 and CDR2: SGHVS and FQNEAQ. J lost 2 bases, V lost 6 bases, and 11 bases had no gene match. This CDR3 is 16 amino acids long. The CDR3 protein is CASRYSWTGSTDTQYF. The CDR3 nucleotides are TGTGCCAGCAGGTATTCATGGACAGGTTCCACAGATACGCAGTATTTT.

The chain carries TRBV6-5 and TRBJ2-6; the match to TRBD1 covers 7 bases. The length of the CDR3 is 15 residues. Unmatched junction bases numbered 3, after V lost 6 bases and J lost 1 base. Germline V gene sequence: CDR1 MNHEY, CDR2 SVGAGI. The CDR3 DNA is TGTGCCAGCAGCCTGACAGGGTCTGGGGCCAACGTCCTGACTTTC. Protein: CASSLTGSGANVLTF.

A few counts support this clone. This rearrangement joins TRBV19 to TRBJ1-1; D remains unclear. This CDR3 has 15 amino acids. Trimming took off 2 bases at V and 5 bases at J, with 15 bases between the two ends. Per the germline V gene, CDR1 is LNHDA and CDR2 is SQIVND (reference sequence). The CDR3: CASSIYGREETEAFF. The CDR3 DNA reads TGTGCCAGTAGTATATATGGGCGGGAGGAGACTGAAGCTTTCTTT.

The chain couples TRBV4-1 to TRBJ2-5, with D uncertain. Gene TRBJ2-7 matches the end of the DNA better, so the J call may be wrong. CDR1 is MGHRA, CDR2 YSYEKL, per germline. The CDR3 sequence is 14 residues long. CDR3 region: CASSQVTASYEQYF. The CDR3 DNA reads as TGCGCCAGCAGCCAAGTTACTGCCTCCTACGAGCAGTACTTC.

This clone was counted a single time. The V call is TRBV5-8, the J call TRBJ2-3, with a weak D call TRBD1 (6 bases). CDR1 SGHTS and CDR2 YDEGEE come from the germline V gene. V was trimmed by 0 bases and J by 3 bases, leaving 8 bases between them. The CDR3 sequence is 14 residues long. The CDR3 DNA sequence: TGTGCCAGCAGCTTGGGGGGGACAACAGATACGCAGTATTTT. Translation gives CASSLGGTTDTQYF. Complete variable domain (other parts from reference TRBV5-8 and TRBJ2-3): EAGVTQSPTHLIKTRGQQATLRCSPISGHTSVYWYQQALGLGLQFLLWYDEGEERNRGNFPPRFSGRQFPNYSSELNVNALELEDSALYLCASSLGGTTDTQYFGPGTRLTVL.

This clone appeared a few times. V gene TRBV4-1 combines with J gene TRBJ1-2; a weak D match, TRBD1 (5 bases). The germline V and J ends were trimmed by 4 bases and 2 bases, with 11 bases remaining between them. Germline V gives CDR1 MGHRA, CDR2 YSYEKL. This CDR3 region has 14 residues. The CDR3 protein is CASSLREGNYGYTF. For the CDR3, the DNA is TGCGCCAGCAGCCTAAGGGAGGGGAACTATGGCTACACCTTC.